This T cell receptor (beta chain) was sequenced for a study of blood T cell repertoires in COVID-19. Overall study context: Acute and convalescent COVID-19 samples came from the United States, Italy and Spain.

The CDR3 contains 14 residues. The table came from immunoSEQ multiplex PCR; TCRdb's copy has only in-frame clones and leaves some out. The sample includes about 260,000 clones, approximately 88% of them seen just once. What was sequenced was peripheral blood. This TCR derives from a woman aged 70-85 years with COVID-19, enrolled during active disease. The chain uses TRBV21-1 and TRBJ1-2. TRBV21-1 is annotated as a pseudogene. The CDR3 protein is CASSKGEGTYGYTF. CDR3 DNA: TGTGCCAGCAGCAAGGGGGAGGGGACCTATGGCTACACCTTC.